The TCR beta chain described here comes from a study of T cell changes during pregnancy in multiple sclerosis. With V trimmed by 9 bases and J by 5 bases, 7 bases remained unmatched. Germline CDR1 MRHNA, CDR2 SNTAGT. The CDR3 is made up of 13 amino acids. This table comes from immunoSEQ multiplex PCR, and its TCRdb copy is limited to in-frame clones, with some not included. Of some 49,000 clones listed, 90% were seen once; the top ten hold about 5.1%. The source is a female donor in good health, enrolled as a control in a pregnancy study. The sample here was peripheral blood, taken after pregnancy. V gene TRBV6-4 combines with J gene TRBJ1-1; 9 bases are a match to TRBD1. The CDR3: CARRNRGRTEAFF. The CDR3 DNA reads TGTGCCAGGAGAAACAGGGGGCGGACTGAAGCTTTCTTT.